This paragraph reports one T cell receptor (beta chain). This sample is drawn from a study of blood T cell repertoires in COVID-19. Study information: COVID-19 samples from acute and convalescent phases originated in the United States, Italy and Spain.

The CDR3 contains 16 residues. The ends lost 2 bases at V and 7 bases at J; junction bases unmatched: 7. Germline V CDR1 and CDR2: MNHEY, SVGAGI. As processed by the authors: Amplification with reference gene primers provided the estimates of nucleated cell counts. Here immunoSEQ multiplex PCR was the method, and the copy in TCRdb shows in-frame clones only, minus some. From that table come the V and J calls and clone size; the DNA was used to work out D and trimming. Of tens of thousands of clones in the sample, more than 65% were seen once. The TCR comes from a man between 60 and 75 years old with acute or convalescent COVID-19. V is TRBV6-5 and J is TRBJ1-6; 8 bases align to TRBD1. The sequencing input was peripheral blood. The CDR3 coding sequence is TGTGCCAGCAGTTACCGGACAGGGCAGTTGAATTCACCCCTCCACTTT. It translates to CASSYRTGQLNSPLHF.